This TCR beta chain was found in a study of T-cell reconstitution after alpha-beta-depleted transplantation in children (dated by TCRdb to 2015 to 2016). Describing the broader study: Using TCR repertoire profiling, the study quantitatively followed how T-cell immune reconstitution unfolded in children after TCRalphabeta/CD19-depleted allogeneic hematopoietic cell transplantation.

Reading the label with the study, this specimen's treatment or condition is: allogeneic hematopoietic cell transplantation with graft depleted of TCRalphabeta T cells and CD19 B cells. The transplant recipients were children given TCRalphabeta/CD19-depleted allogeneic hematopoietic cell grafts. The library was produced with PCR. The reads were generated on an Illumina HiSeq 2500. TCR library preparation used molecular barcoding, with unique molecular identifiers applied to normalize quantification of the TCRbeta repertoire. In-frame beta chains were kept once TCRdb had trimmed the public reads at Q25 with fastp and called clones with MiXCR. Records with the same CDR3 protein are collapsed into one entry carrying the most frequent genes and DNA. Within this sample are approximately 500,000 distinct CDR3 sequences, with 25% to 30% of them counted one time only. The top ten hold around a third of the sample.

Study-wide findings and limitations: The apparently early alphabetaT-cell count recovery about two months after transplant was reportedly dependent on only several hundred rapidly expanded clones derived from non-depleted graft cells. Over the following months the frequencies of hyperexpanded clones went down, and after one year T-cell counts and TCRbeta diversity were mostly credited to newly produced T cells. In some patients, the high TCRbeta diversity seen at day 60 was put down to recipient T cells and intrathymic progenitors that had survived conditioning.

Ends trimmed: V by 1 base, J by 2 bases; bases unmatched to a gene: 5. As encoded in the germline V gene, CDR1 is SGHRS while CDR2 is YFSETQ. From the cysteine up to the phenylalanine, the CDR3 has a length of 16 residues. The DNA shown is the 48-base CDR3, in frame from base 1. To note about this clonotype: There is no known antigen for this receptor. No base qualities exist here, and no much larger clone lies one base off it.

The source is a boy younger than two with Wiskott-Aldrich syndrome, due to receive a stem cell transplant. The chain is encoded by TRBV5-1 joined to TRBJ2-3, and TRBD2 matches 9 of the central bases. Sample: PBMCs, taken before TCRalphabeta/CD19-depleted stem cell transplant. The DNA is as follows: TGCGCCAGCAGCTTGAAGACTAGCGGACACACAGATACGCAGTATTTT. It is translated as CASSLKTSGHTDTQYF. The CDR3 plus the reference TRBV5-1 and TRBJ2-3 genes for the other parts give the full variable domain: KAGVTQTPRYLIKTRGQQVTLSCSPISGHRSVSWYQQTPGQGLQFLFEYFSETQRNKGNFPGRFSGRQFSNSRSEMNVSTLELGDSALYLCASSLKTSGHTDTQYFGPGTRLTVL.